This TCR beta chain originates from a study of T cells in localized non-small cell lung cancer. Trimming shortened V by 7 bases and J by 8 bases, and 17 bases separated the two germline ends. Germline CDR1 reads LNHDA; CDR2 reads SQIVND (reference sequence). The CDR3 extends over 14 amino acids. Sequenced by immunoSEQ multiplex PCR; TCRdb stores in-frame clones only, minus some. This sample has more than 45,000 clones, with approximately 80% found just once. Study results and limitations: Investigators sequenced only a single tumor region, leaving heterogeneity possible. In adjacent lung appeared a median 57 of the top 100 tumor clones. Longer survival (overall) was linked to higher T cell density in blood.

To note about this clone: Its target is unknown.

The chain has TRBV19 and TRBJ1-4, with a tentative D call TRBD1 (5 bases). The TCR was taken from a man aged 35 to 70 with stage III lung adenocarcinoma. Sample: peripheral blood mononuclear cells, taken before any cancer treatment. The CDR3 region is CASTLGQGDEKLFF. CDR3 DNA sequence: TGTGCCAGTACTTTGGGCCAGGGTGACGAAAAACTGTTTTTT.